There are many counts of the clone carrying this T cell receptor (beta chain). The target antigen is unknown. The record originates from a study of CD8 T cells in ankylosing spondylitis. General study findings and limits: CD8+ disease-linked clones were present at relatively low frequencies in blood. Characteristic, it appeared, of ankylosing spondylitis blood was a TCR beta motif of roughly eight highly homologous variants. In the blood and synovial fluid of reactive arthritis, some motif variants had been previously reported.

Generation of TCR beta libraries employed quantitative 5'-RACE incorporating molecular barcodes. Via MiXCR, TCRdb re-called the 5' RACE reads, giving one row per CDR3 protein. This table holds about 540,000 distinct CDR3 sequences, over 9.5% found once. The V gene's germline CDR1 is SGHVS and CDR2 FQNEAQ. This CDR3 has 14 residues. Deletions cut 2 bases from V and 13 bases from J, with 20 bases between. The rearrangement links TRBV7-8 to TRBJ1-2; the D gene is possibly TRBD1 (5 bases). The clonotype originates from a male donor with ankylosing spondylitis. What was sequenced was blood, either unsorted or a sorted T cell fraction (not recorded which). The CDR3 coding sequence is TGTGCCAGCAGCTTAAGGGTGACAGACGGGACCCTCACCTTC. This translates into CASSLRVTDGTLTF.